This record covers a single TCR beta chain. What it binds is unknown. The data were taken from a study of cytotoxic CD8 clonotypes in ibrutinib-treated CLL. Study information: Partial responses totalled some 24 and complete responses 2; after median roughly 70 months, roughly 14 remained remitted and approximately twelve progressed. Specimens for response were gathered following a median around a year of therapy, spanning 6 to 36. Regarding the study as a whole: Treatment left the uncommon public clonotypes either contracted or stable in frequency.

TCR beta libraries used approximately 1.9 micrograms of genomic DNA from cryopreserved PBMCs. In germline, CDR1 is LGHNT, CDR2 FRNRAP. The germline V and J ends were trimmed by 6 bases and 5 bases, with 21 bases remaining between them. The CDR3 runs 16 residues. The repertoire was sequenced with immunoSEQ multiplex PCR; TCRdb's copy has only in-frame clones and lacks some. The table shows about 140,000 clones, with approximately 75% occurring only once. The chain carries TRBV12-5 and TRBJ2-3; D may be TRBD1 or TRBD2 (6 bases each). The sample here was PBMCs, taken after 12 months of ibrutinib treatment. The sequence came from a human donor with chronic lymphocytic leukemia. CDR3 in amino acids: CASGSGGYRGGDTQYF. As DNA, the CDR3 is TGTGCTAGTGGCTCCGGGGGCTATCGCGGAGGAGATACGCAGTATTTT.